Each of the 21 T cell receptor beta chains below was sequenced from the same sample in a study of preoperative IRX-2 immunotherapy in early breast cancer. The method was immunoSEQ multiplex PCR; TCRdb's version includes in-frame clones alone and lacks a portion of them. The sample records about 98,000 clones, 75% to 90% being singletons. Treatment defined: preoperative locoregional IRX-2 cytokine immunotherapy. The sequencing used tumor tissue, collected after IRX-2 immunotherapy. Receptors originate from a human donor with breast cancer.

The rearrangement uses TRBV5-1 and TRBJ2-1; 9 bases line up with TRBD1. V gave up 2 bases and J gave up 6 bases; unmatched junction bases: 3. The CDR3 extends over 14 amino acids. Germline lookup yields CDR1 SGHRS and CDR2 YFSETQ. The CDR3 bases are TGCGCCAGCAGCTTACAGACAGGGGGCAATGAGCAGTTCTTC. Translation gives CASSLQTGGNEQFF.

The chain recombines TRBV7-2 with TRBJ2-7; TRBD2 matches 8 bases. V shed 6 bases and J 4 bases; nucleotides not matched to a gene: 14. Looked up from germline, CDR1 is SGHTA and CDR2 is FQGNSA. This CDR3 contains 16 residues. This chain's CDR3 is CASRLSGGLAVYEQYF. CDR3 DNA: TGTGCCAGCAGGTTAAGCGGGGGCCTGGCTGTTTACGAGCAGTACTTC. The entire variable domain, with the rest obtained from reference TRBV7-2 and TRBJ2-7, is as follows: GAGVSQSPSNKVTEKGKDVELRCDPISGHTALYWYRQSLGQGLEFLIYFQGNSAPDKSGLPSDRFSAERTGGSVSTLTIQRTQQEDSAVYLCASRLSGGLAVYEQYFGPGTRLTVT.

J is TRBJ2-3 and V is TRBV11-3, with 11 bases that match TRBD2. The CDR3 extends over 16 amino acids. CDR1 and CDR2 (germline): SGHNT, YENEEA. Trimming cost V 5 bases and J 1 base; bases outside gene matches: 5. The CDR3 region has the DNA TGTGCCAGCAGCCTTAGCGGGGGGGCCGGCACAGATACGCAGTATTTT. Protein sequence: CASSLSGGAGTDTQYF.

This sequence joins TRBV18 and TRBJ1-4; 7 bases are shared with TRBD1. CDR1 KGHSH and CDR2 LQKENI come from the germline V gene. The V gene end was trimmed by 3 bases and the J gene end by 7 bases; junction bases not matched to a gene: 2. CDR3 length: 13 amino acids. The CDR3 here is CASSPGQFEKLFF. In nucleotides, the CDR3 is TGTGCCAGCTCACCGGGACAGTTTGAAAAACTGTTTTTT.

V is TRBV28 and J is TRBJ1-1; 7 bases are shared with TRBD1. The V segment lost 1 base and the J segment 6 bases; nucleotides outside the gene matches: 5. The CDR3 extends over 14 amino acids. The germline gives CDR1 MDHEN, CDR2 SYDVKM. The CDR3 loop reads CASSLYQGVSEAFF. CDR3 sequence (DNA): TGTGCCAGCAGTTTATACCAGGGGGTTTCTGAAGCTTTCTTT.

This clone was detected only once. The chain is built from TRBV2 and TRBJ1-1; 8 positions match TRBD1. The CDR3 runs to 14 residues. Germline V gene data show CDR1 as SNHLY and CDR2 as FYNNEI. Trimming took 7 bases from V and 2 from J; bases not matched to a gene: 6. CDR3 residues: CASKSQGVNTEAFF. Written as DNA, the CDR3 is TGTGCCAGCAAATCACAGGGGGTTAACACTGAAGCTTTCTTT.

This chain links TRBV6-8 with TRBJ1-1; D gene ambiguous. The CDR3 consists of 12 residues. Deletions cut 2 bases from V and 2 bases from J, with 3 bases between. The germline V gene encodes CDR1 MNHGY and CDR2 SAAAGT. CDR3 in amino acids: CASSYANTEAFF. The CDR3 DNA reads TGTGCCAGCAGTTACGCAAACACTGAAGCTTTCTTT.

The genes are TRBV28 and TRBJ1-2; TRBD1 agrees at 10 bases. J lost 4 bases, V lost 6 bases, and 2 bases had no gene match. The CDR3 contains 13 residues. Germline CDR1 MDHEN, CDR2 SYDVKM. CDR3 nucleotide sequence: TGTGCCAGCAGCCGGGACAGGGGCTATGGCTACACCTTC. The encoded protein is CASSRDRGYGYTF.

This CDR3 is CASGFGAVLLDEQFF. CDR3 nucleotides: TGTGCTAGTGGTTTCGGAGCGGTTCTGCTCGATGAGCAGTTCTTC. The chain carries TRBV12-5 and TRBJ2-1; a possible D gene is TRBD2 (5 bases). V lost 3 bases and J 8 bases, leaving 17 bases between the germline ends. CDR1 is LGHNT, CDR2 FRNRAP, per germline. There are 15 residues in the CDR3.

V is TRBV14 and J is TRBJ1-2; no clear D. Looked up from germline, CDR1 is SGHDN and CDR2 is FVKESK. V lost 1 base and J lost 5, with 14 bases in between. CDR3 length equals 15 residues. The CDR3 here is CASSQGNPFFYGYTF. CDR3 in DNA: TGTGCCAGCAGCCAAGGAAACCCTTTCTTTTATGGCTACACCTTC.

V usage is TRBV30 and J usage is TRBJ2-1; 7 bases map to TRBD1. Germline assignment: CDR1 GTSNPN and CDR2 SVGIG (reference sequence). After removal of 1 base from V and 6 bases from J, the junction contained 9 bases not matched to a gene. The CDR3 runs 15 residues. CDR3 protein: CAWSEKRAGGNEQFF. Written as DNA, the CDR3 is TGTGCCTGGAGTGAAAAGCGCGCAGGGGGCAATGAGCAGTTCTTC.

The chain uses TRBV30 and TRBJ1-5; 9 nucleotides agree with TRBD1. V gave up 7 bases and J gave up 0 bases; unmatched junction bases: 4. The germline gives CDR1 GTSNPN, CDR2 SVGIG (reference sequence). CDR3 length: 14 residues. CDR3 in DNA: TGTGCCTTGGACAGGGGCGATAGCAATCAGCCCCAGCATTTT. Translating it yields CALDRGDSNQPQHF.

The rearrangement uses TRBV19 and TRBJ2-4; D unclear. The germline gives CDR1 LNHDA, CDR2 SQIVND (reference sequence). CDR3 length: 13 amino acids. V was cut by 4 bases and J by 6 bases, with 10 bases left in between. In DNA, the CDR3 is TGTGCCAGTAGTACCACCGCCCCAAACATTCAGTACTTC. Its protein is CASSTTAPNIQYF.

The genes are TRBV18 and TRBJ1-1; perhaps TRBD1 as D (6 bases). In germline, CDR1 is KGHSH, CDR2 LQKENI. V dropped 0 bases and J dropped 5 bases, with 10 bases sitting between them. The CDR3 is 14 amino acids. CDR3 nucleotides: TGTGCCAGCTCACCACCGGCACAGGGAACTGAAGCTTTCTTT. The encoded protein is CASSPPAQGTEAFF.

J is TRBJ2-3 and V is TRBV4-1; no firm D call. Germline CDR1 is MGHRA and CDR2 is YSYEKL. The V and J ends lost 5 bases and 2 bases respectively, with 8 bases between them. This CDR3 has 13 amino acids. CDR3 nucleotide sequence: TGCGCCAGCAGCTTGATACTCACAGATACGCAGTATTTT. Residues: CASSLILTDTQYF.

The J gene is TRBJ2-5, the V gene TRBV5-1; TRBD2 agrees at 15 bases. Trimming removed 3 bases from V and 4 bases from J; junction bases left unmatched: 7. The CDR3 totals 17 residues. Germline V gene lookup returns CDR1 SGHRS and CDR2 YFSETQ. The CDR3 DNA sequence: TGCGCCAGCAGCTCGGGACTAGCGGGAGGAGGGATAGAGACCCAGTACTTC. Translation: CASSSGLAGGGIETQYF.

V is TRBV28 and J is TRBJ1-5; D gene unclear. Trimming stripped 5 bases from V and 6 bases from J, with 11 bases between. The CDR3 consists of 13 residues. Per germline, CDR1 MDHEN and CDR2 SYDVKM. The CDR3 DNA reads TGTGCCAGCAGTAACGGTATGGGTCAGCCCCAGCATTTT. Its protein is CASSNGMGQPQHF. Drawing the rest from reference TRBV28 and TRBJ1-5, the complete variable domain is DVKVTQSSRYLVKRTGEKVFLECVQDMDHENMFWYRQDPGLGLRLIYFSYDVKMKEKGDIPEGYSVSREKKERFSLILESASTNQTSMYLCASSNGMGQPQHFGDGTRLSIL.

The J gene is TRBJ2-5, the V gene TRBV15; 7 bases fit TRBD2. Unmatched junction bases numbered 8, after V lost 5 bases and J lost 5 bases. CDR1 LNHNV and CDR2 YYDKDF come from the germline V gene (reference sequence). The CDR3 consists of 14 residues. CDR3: CATSRGSLGETQYF. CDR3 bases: TGTGCCACCAGCCGCGGGAGTTTGGGGGAGACCCAGTACTTC. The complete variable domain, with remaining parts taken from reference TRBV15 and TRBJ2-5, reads DAMVIQNPRYQVTQFGKPVTLSCSQTLNHNVMYWYQQKSSQAPKLLFHYYDKDFNNEADTPDNFQSRRPNTSFCFLDIRSPGLGDTAMYLCATSRGSLGETQYFGPGTRLLVL.

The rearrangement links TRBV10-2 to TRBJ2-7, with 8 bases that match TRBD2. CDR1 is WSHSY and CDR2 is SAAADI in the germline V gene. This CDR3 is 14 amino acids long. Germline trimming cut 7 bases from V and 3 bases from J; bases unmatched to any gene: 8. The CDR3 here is CASTFSGAFYEQYF. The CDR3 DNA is TGCGCCAGCACATTTAGCGGGGCCTTCTACGAGCAGTACTTC.

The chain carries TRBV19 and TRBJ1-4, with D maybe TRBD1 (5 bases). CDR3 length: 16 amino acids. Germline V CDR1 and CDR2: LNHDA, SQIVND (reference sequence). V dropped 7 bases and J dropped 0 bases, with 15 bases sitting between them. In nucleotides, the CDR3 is TGTGCCAGTACCACCTCCGGGGGGGCAACTAATGAAAAACTGTTTTTT. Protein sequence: CASTTSGGATNEKLFF. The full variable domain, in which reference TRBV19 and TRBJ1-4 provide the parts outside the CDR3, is DGGITQSPKYLFRKEGQNVTLSCEQNLNHDAMYWYRQDPGQGLRLIYYSQIVNDFQKGDIAEGYSVSREKKESFPLTVTSAQKNPTAFYLCASTTSGGATNEKLFFGSGTQLSVL.

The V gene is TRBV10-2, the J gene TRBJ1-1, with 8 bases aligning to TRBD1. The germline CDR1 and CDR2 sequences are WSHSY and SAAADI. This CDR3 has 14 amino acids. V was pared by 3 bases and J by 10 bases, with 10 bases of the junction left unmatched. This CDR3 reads CASSERDRPLVAFF. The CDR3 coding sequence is TGCGCCAGCAGTGAACGGGACAGGCCCCTTGTAGCTTTCTTT.